The 30 T cell receptor beta chains reported below all come from one sample, sequenced in a study of OX40 agonist ivuxolimab in advanced cancers. TCRdb keeps only in-frame clones here, not all; method: immunoSEQ multiplex PCR. There are more than 70,000 clones in the sample; about 84% occur only once, and approximately 5% lies in the top ten. The starting material was CD4+ or CD8+ T cells sorted from blood, obtained in a trial of the OX40 agonist ivuxolimab. These receptors originate from an adult with an advanced solid tumor such as melanoma, head and neck, liver or kidney cancer.

This chain connects TRBV7-9 to TRBJ2-3; D is possibly TRBD1 (6 bases). The CDR3 extends over 16 amino acids. In germline, CDR1 is SEHNR, CDR2 FQNEAQ (reference sequence). The V and J ends lost 5 bases and 0 bases respectively, with 15 bases between them. The CDR3 nucleotides are TGTGCCAGCAGCCTACAGGGACAAACTAGCACAGATACGCAGTATTTT. It codes for CASSLQGQTSTDTQYF.

This chain links TRBV7-2 with TRBJ1-5, with D perhaps TRBD1 (6 bases). The CDR3 sequence is 15 residues long. Germline lookup yields CDR1 SGHTA and CDR2 FQGNSA. V was cut by 2 bases and J by 5 bases, with 13 bases left in between. The DNA of the CDR3 is TGTGCCAGCAGCTTATTTCCGGCAGGGGATCAGCCCCAGCATTTT. As protein: CASSLFPAGDQPQHF.

The chain carries TRBV5-1 and TRBJ1-1; 9 bases map to TRBD1. The CDR3 runs to 15 residues. The V gene end was trimmed by 4 bases and the J gene end by 2 bases; junction bases not matched to a gene: 6. Germline CDR1 is SGHRS and CDR2 is YFSETQ. The CDR3 protein is CASSVIQGANTEAFF. DNA for the CDR3: TGCGCCAGCAGCGTGATACAGGGGGCTAACACTGAAGCTTTCTTT.

Here the CDR3 reads CASSEFHKKTEAFF. CDR3 in DNA: TGCGCCAGCAGTGAGTTCCATAAGAAGACTGAAGCTTTCTTT. The chain is built from TRBV10-2 and TRBJ1-1; D remains unclear. The germline gives CDR1 WSHSY, CDR2 SAAADI. Deletions cut 1 base from V and 5 bases from J, with 11 bases between. This CDR3 contains 14 residues.

V is TRBV7-8 and J is TRBJ2-7; possibly TRBD2 for D (6 bases). Germline lookup yields CDR1 SGHVS and CDR2 FQNEAQ. V shed 2 bases and J shed 4 bases, with 12 bases lying between them. The CDR3 length is 14 residues. The CDR3, as DNA: TGTGCCAGCAGCTTAAAGGGACTTAATTACGAGCAGTACTTC. Translation: CASSLKGLNYEQYF.

The chain carries TRBV15 and TRBJ1-5; no clear D gene. V shed 5 bases and J shed 4 bases, with 6 bases lying between them. The CDR3 covers 12 residues. Germline V gene sequence: CDR1 LNHNV, CDR2 YYDKDF (reference sequence). The CDR3 bases are TGTGCCACCAGCGCTTTTAATCAGCCCCAGCATTTT. Translated: CATSAFNQPQHF. Variable domain in full (rest from reference TRBV15 and TRBJ1-5): DAMVIQNPRYQVTQFGKPVTLSCSQTLNHNVMYWYQQKSSQAPKLLFHYYDKDFNNEADTPDNFQSRRPNTSFCFLDIRSPGLGDTAMYLCATSAFNQPQHFGDGTRLSIL.

This chain links TRBV4-1 with TRBJ2-5; perhaps TRBD2 as D (5 bases). The J call may be wrong; the DNA end is better matched by TRBJ2-7. Per the germline V gene, CDR1 is MGHRA and CDR2 is YSYEKL. The CDR3 contains 13 residues. The CDR3 loop is CASSPGVSYEQYF. CDR3 in DNA: TGCGCCAGCAGCCCCGGGGTTTCCTACGAGCAGTACTTC.

The rearrangement uses TRBV4-1 and TRBJ2-2; 10 bases agree with TRBD2. Trimming removed 6 bases from V and 7 bases from J; junction bases left unmatched: 14. There are 17 residues in the CDR3. Germline V gives CDR1 MGHRA, CDR2 YSYEKL. CDR3 region: CASSYQRSGRAVGELFF. The CDR3 region has the DNA TGCGCCAGCAGTTACCAGCGCAGCGGGAGGGCCGTCGGGGAGCTGTTTTTT.

The chain joins TRBV11-2 to TRBJ1-1; D gene uncertain. The V end was cut by 4 bases, the J end by 0 bases, with 3 bases between. Germline lookup yields CDR1 SGHAT and CDR2 FQNNGV. The CDR3 is made up of 12 amino acids. CDR3 region: CASSSVNTEAFF. CDR3 sequence (DNA): TGTGCCAGCAGCTCCGTGAACACTGAAGCTTTCTTT.

The CDR3 DNA is TGTGCCAGCTCTCCCGTTTTTAACACCGGGGAGCTGTTTTTT. It codes for CASSPVFNTGELFF. This rearrangement joins TRBV18 to TRBJ2-2; D remains unclear. This CDR3 comprises 14 residues. Germline V CDR1 and CDR2: KGHSH, LQKENI. V lost 6 bases and J 2 bases, leaving 10 bases between the germline ends.

This chain joins TRBV10-1 and TRBJ2-5, with 8 bases lining up with TRBD1. V was clipped by 5 bases and J by 4 bases; unmatched bases: 15. The CDR3 covers 17 residues. Germline V gene lookup returns CDR1 WNHNN and CDR2 SYGVQD (reference sequence). CDR3 bases: TGCGCCAGCAGTAGCGGCGAGGGGGCAGGGGGCCGAGAGACCCAGTACTTC. This gives the protein CASSSGEGAGGRETQYF.

This clone was counted a single time. The chain employs TRBV9 and TRBJ1-4; D is undetermined. Trimming left V 4 bases short and J 12 bases short, with 10 bases between. The CDR3 runs 11 residues. From germline, CDR1 is SGDLS and CDR2 YYNGEE. CDR3 residues: CASSSPEELFF. For the CDR3, the DNA is TGTGCCAGCAGCTCCCCGGAGGAACTGTTTTTT.

The CDR3 here is CASSLRGSPNEQFF. In nucleotides, the CDR3 is TGTGCCAGCAGCTTGCGGGGCTCGCCAAATGAGCAGTTCTTC. V is TRBV5-6 and J is TRBJ2-1; possibly TRBD1 or TRBD2 for D (5 bases each). The germline V gene encodes CDR1 SGHDT and CDR2 YYEEEE. This CDR3 spans 14 amino acids. V lost 1 base and J 7 bases, leaving 12 bases between the germline ends.

This rearrangement joins TRBV5-4 to TRBJ2-1, with a weak D call TRBD2 (6 bases). The CDR3 extends over 13 amino acids. V gave up 1 base and J gave up 15 bases, with 17 bases separating them. Germline CDR1 SGHNT, CDR2 YYREEE (reference sequence). The CDR3 loop is CASSLQLGGSGFF. The DNA for the CDR3 is TGTGCCAGCAGCTTGCAACTAGGAGGGAGTGGGTTCTTC.

V usage is TRBV7-3 and J usage is TRBJ1-1; no clear D gene. Looked up from germline, CDR1 is SGHTA and CDR2 is FQGTGA. The CDR3 has 17 residues. Trimming pared 2 bases from V and 1 base from J, leaving 17 bases between. CDR3 coding DNA: TGTGCCAGCAGCTTATACGCTGTGGGAGTAGCGAACACTGAAGCTTTCTTT. This translates into CASSLYAVGVANTEAFF.

This sequence joins TRBV27 and TRBJ2-7; maybe TRBD1 (5 bases). CDR1 is MNHEY, CDR2 SMNVEV, per germline (reference sequence). Trimming cost V 6 bases and J 6 bases, with 18 bases left between them. This CDR3 contains 14 residues. The CDR3 here is CASSQTDRIREQYF. CDR3 bases: TGTGCCAGCAGCCAGACAGATAGGATCCGCGAGCAGTACTTC.

This chain connects TRBV9 to TRBJ2-1, with 7 bases fitting TRBD2. CDR3 length equals 16 residues. With V trimmed by 4 bases and J by 3 bases, 10 bases remained unmatched. Germline V gene sequence: CDR1 SGDLS, CDR2 YYNGEE. This CDR3 is CASSPHPTSIYNEQFF. CDR3 DNA sequence: TGTGCCAGCAGCCCACATCCGACTAGCATCTACAATGAGCAGTTCTTC.

The genes are TRBV5-1 and TRBJ2-5; 11 nucleotides align to TRBD2. CDR1 and CDR2 (germline): SGHRS, YFSETQ. V lost 2 bases, J lost 1 base, and 4 bases stayed unmatched. The CDR3 is 16 residues long. CDR3 coding DNA: TGCGCCAGCAGCTTTTATAGCGGGGGGGCCCAAGAGACCCAGTACTTC. Protein: CASSFYSGGAQETQYF.

The rearrangement joins TRBV27 to TRBJ2-1; 10 nucleotides align to TRBD2. CDR1 and CDR2 (germline): MNHEY, SMNVEV (reference sequence). CDR3 length: 15 amino acids. After removal of 4 bases from V and 7 bases from J, the junction contained 7 bases not matched to a gene. The CDR3 sequence: CASSSTSGRANEQFF. Here the CDR3 DNA reads TGTGCCAGCAGTTCAACCAGCGGGAGGGCGAATGAGCAGTTCTTC.

V and J are TRBV4-2 and TRBJ2-3; D unclear. The V end was cut by 0 bases, the J end by 3 bases, with 25 bases between. The CDR3 has 20 residues. Germline CDR1 reads LGHNA; CDR2 reads YNFKEQ. The CDR3 is CASSQDDSRVSSVRTDTQYF. DNA of the CDR3: TGTGCCAGCAGCCAAGATGATTCACGGGTCTCGAGTGTAAGAACAGATACGCAGTATTTT.

This clone was counted at least ten times. The CDR3 DNA reads TGTGCCAGCAGCCAAGACGGAGGGGGAGCAGATACGCAGTATTTT. Residues: CASSQDGGGADTQYF. The gene calls are TRBV4-2 and TRBJ2-3; perhaps D is TRBD1 or TRBD2 (6 bases each). Trimming removed 0 bases from V and 4 bases from J, with 11 bases in between. CDR3 length equals 15 residues. Germline assignment: CDR1 LGHNA and CDR2 YNFKEQ.

The chain employs TRBV11-3 and TRBJ2-7; D perhaps matches TRBD1 (6 bases). The CDR3 runs to 15 residues. Germline V gene data show CDR1 as SGHNT and CDR2 as YENEEA. V lost 5 bases and J 1 base, leaving 15 bases between the germline ends. CDR3 sequence reads: CASSPTQGRSYEQYF. In DNA, the CDR3 is TGTGCCAGCAGCCCGACGCAGGGGCGTTCCTACGAGCAGTACTTC.

J is TRBJ1-1 and V is TRBV9, with TRBD1 identical over 7 bases. The junction had 16 bases not matched to a gene; V was cut back by 4 bases and J by 4 bases. There are 17 residues in the CDR3. CDR1 and CDR2 from the germline V gene are SGDLS and YYNGEE. The CDR3 loop is CASSLHGQVGDGTEAFF. In DNA, the CDR3 is TGTGCCAGCAGCCTACACGGACAGGTTGGAGATGGCACTGAAGCTTTCTTT. The full variable domain, with the rest looked up from reference TRBV9 and TRBJ1-1, is DSGVTQTPKHLITATGQRVTLRCSPRSGDLSVYWYQQSLDQGLQFLIQYYNGEERAKGNILERFSAQQFPDLHSELNLSSLELGDSALYFCASSLHGQVGDGTEAFFGQGTRLTVV.

V usage is TRBV23-1 and J usage is TRBJ1-1; D remains ambiguous. TRBV23-1 is noted as an ORF with a role that remains uncertain. The CDR3 is 16 amino acids. V lost 2 bases and J lost 0, with 13 bases in between. The CDR3 DNA follows: TGCGCCAGCAGTCAAAACAGACGAACTATGAACACTGAAGCTTTCTTT. Its protein product is CASSQNRRTMNTEAFF.

Concerning this clone: Other DNA sequences in this sample translate to the same CDR3. This chain joins TRBV6-5 and TRBJ1-2; D call uncertain. From germline, CDR1 is MNHEY and CDR2 SVGAGI. The CDR3 covers 13 residues. The germline V and J ends were trimmed by 4 bases and 4 bases, with 10 bases remaining between them. CDR3 amino acids: CASSSTGFYGYTF. For the CDR3, the DNA is TGTGCCAGCAGTTCCACGGGATTCTATGGCTACACCTTC.

This sequence joins TRBV25-1 and TRBJ1-1; D may be TRBD1 (5 bases). The germline V gene encodes CDR1 MGHDK and CDR2 SYGVNS. This CDR3 has 10 residues. V shed 8 bases and J shed 10 bases, with 11 bases lying between them. The CDR3 DNA is TGTGCCAGCGTCCGGGACGTAGCTTTCTTT. This gives the protein CASVRDVAFF.

This clone showed up just a few times. The genes are TRBV6-5 and TRBJ1-1; D gene unclear. Trimming stripped 6 bases from V and 1 base from J, with 12 bases between. CDR3 size: 14 residues. Germline lookup yields CDR1 MNHEY and CDR2 SVGAGI. This CDR3 is CASSPGEANTEAFF. CDR3 bases: TGTGCCAGCAGCCCAGGTGAAGCGAACACTGAAGCTTTCTTT.

The J gene is TRBJ1-1, the V gene TRBV28, with 8 bases aligning to TRBD1. The CDR3 has 16 amino acids. V lost 5 bases to trimming and J lost 4 bases; unmatched junction nucleotides: 12. Looked up from germline, CDR1 is MDHEN and CDR2 is SYDVKM. The CDR3 region has the DNA TGTGCCAGCAGTGAAGGGACAGGAGGATCAACCACTGAAGCTTTCTTT. Its protein product is CASSEGTGGSTTEAFF.

The chain recombines TRBV5-8 with TRBJ2-3; D perhaps matches TRBD2 (7 bases). Germline assignment: CDR1 SGHTS and CDR2 YDEGEE. This CDR3 spans 15 amino acids. CDR3 residues: CASEVGGRFTDTQYF. The CDR3 DNA follows: TGTGCGAGCGAGGTGGGGGGGCGGTTCACAGATACGCAGTATTTT.

The V and J genes are TRBV7-2 and TRBJ2-5; the D call may be TRBD1 or TRBD2 (5 bases each). This CDR3 spans 13 amino acids. The V gene lost 5 bases and the J gene lost 3 bases, with 10 bases spanning the gap. Germline CDR1 reads SGHTA; CDR2 reads FQGNSA. CDR3 residues: CASSPGPKETQYF. CDR3 in DNA: TGTGCCAGCAGCCCGGGGCCCAAAGAGACCCAGTACTTC.